These 14 T cell receptor beta chains originate from one sample sequenced in a study of T cells expressing NK-cell markers. TCRdb reworked the 5' RACE reads into one entry per CDR3 protein, no DNA. Its clone listing holds 350,000 to 400,000 distinct CDR3 sequences. Specimen: blood T cells: a sorted CD56 or NKG2C T cell subset, CD4+ or CD8+ T cells, or bulk PBMC T cells (not recorded which). These receptors originate from a woman between 45 and 65 years old in good health.

The chain couples TRBV3-1 to TRBJ2-3. The length of the CDR3 is 14 residues. Per the germline V gene, CDR1 is LGHDT and CDR2 is YNNKEL (reference sequence). This CDR3 is CASSPRPKPDTQYF.

The chain has TRBV4-1 and TRBJ2-1; TCRdb returns TRBD2, unconfirmable since there is no DNA. CDR3 size: 17 residues. Germline CDR1 reads MGHRA; CDR2 reads YSYEKL. The CDR3 is CASSQRVAGDHFNEQFF.

The rearrangement uses TRBV12-3 or TRBV12-4 and TRBJ2-5; TCRdb selects TRBD1, and the lack of DNA leaves this call unchecked. The CDR3 is 15 amino acids. Here the CDR3 reads CASSHGTGGWETQYF.

The rearrangement links TRBV6-1 to TRBJ2-1; TCRdb calls TRBD2, which cannot be checked without DNA. There are 17 residues in the CDR3. Germline V gives CDR1 MNHNS, CDR2 SASEGT. Here the CDR3 reads CASSVGTSGTYYNEQFF.

The rearrangement uses TRBV5-5 and TRBJ2-1; absent DNA, TCRdb's TRBD2 call cannot be checked. This CDR3 comprises 12 residues. Germline V gene sequence: CDR1 SGHKS, CDR2 YYEKEE (reference sequence). The CDR3 loop is CASTLYLSEQFF.

The V gene is TRBV7-2, the J gene TRBJ2-1; TCRdb designates TRBD1, a call that cannot be tested without DNA. Germline CDR1 and CDR2: SGHTA and FQGNSA. The CDR3 is 19 residues long. The chain's CDR3 is CASSPPRQGALMGNHEQFF.

The chain is built from TRBV20-1 and TRBJ1-5. The CDR3 spans 13 residues. Germline-derived CDR1 and CDR2 are DFQATT and SNEGSKA (reference sequence). The CDR3 region is CSAIPYSNQPQHF.

CDR3 sequence reads: CSARAAGGNNVLTF. V usage is TRBV20-1 and J usage is TRBJ2-6. CDR3 length: 14 residues. Germline CDR1 and CDR2: DFQATT and SNEGSKA (reference sequence).

V gene TRBV27 combines with J gene TRBJ1-6; lacking DNA, the TRBD1 call made by TCRdb goes unchecked. Germline CDR1 and CDR2: MNHEY and SMNVEV (reference sequence). This CDR3 spans 16 amino acids. The CDR3 spells CASSLSVGTPNSPLHF.

The CDR3 sequence: CASSYSGPRSTDTQYF. The J gene is TRBJ2-3, the V gene TRBV6-6. Germline V CDR1 and CDR2: MNHNY, SVGAGI (reference sequence). The CDR3 totals 16 residues.

CDR3: CASSLTGSSGMRETQYF. The chain combines TRBV5-1 with TRBJ2-5; TCRdb gives TRBD2 as the D gene, but with no DNA this cannot be confirmed. The CDR3 has 17 residues. From germline, CDR1 is SGHRS and CDR2 YFSETQ.

This sequence joins TRBV4-1 and TRBJ2-1; TCRdb's D gene call, TRBD1, goes unchecked for lack of DNA. CDR3 length equals 16 residues. Germline CDR1 is MGHRA and CDR2 is YSYEKL. The CDR3 here is CASSQFPGAGADEQFF.

The rearrangement uses TRBV5-1 and TRBJ2-3. The CDR3 spans 16 residues. Germline CDR1 reads SGHRS; CDR2 reads YFSETQ. This CDR3 is CASSRTFRLEADTQYF.

The V and J genes are TRBV2 and TRBJ2-1; TCRdb outputs TRBD2, but without DNA this stays unchecked. Germline V CDR1 and CDR2: SNHLY, FYNNEI. This CDR3 has 17 residues. The CDR3 sequence: CAVLGGVLTSGNFEQFF.